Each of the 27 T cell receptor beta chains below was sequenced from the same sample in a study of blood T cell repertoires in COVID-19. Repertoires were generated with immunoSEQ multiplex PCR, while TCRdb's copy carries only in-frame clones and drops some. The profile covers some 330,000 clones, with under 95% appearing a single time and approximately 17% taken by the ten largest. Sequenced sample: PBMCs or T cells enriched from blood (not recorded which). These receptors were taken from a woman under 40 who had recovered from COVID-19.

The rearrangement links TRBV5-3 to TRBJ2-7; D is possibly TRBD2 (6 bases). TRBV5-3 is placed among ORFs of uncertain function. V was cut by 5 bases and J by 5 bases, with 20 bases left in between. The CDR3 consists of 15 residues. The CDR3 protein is CARRINGGAKNEQYF. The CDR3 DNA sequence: TGTGCCAGAAGGATCAATGGAGGGGCGAAGAACGAGCAGTACTTC.

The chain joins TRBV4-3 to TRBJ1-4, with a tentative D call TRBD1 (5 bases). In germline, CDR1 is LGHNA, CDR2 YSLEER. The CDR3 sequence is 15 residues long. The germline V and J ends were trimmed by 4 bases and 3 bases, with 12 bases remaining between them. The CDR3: CASSLSGVSNEKLFF. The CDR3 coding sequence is TGCGCCAGCAGCCTCTCGGGGGTTTCTAATGAAAAACTGTTTTTT.

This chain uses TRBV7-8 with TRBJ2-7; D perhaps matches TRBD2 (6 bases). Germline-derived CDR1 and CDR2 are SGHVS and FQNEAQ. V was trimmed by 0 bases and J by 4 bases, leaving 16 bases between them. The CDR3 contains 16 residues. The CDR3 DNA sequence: TGTGCCAGCAGCTTAGCGGGCCGGGACTGGCATTACGAGCAGTACTTC. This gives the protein CASSLAGRDWHYEQYF.

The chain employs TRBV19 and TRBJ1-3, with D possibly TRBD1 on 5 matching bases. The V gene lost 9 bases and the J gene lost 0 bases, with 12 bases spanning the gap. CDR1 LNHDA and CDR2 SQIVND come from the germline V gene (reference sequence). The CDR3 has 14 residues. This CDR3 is CASTSGYSGNTIYF. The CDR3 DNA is TGTGCCAGCACGTCAGGGTACTCTGGAAACACCATATATTTT.

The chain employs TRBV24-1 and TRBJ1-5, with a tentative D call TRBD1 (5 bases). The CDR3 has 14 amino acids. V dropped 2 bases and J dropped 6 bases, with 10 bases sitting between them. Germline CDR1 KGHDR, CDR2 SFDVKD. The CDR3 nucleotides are TGTGCCACCAGTGATTCAGGGTCGGGTCAGCCCCAGCATTTT. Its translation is CATSDSGSGQPQHF.

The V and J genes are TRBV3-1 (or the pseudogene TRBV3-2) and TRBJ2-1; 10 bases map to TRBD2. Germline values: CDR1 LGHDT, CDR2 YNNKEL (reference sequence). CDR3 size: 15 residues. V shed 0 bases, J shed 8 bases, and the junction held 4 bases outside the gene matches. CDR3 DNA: TGTGCCAGCAGCCAAGAGGGTCTAGCGGGAGATGAGCAGTTCTTC. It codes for CASSQEGLAGDEQFF.

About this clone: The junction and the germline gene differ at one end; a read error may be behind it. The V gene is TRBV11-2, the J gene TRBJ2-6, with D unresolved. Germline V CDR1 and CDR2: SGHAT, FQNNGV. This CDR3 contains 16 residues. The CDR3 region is CASSFYVRSRANVLTF. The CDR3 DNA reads TGTGCCAGCAGCTTTTATGTCCGCTCTAGGGCCAACGTCCTGACTTTC. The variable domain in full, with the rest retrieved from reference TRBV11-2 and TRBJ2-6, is EAGVAQSPRYKIIEKRQSVAFWCNPISGHATLYWYQQILGQGPKLLIQFQNNGVVDDSQLPKDRFSAERLKGVDSTLKIQPAKLEDSAVYLCASSFYVRSRANVLTFGAGSRLTVL.

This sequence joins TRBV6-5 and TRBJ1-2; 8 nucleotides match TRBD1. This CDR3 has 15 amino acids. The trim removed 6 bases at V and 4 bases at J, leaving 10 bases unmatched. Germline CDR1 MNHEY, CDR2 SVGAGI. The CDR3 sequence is CASSTHTTGAYGYTF. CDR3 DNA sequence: TGTGCCAGCAGCACTCATACGACAGGGGCCTATGGCTACACCTTC.

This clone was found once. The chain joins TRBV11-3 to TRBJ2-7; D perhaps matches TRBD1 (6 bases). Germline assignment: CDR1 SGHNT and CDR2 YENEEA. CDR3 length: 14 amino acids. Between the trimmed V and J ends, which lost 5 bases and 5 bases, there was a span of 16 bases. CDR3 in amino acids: CASSPDPTGHEQYF. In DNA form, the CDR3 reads TGTGCCAGCAGCCCTGACCCCACAGGGCACGAGCAGTACTTC. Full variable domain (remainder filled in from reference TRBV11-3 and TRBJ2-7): EAGVVQSPRYKIIEKKQPVAFWCNPISGHNTLYWYLQNLGQGPELLIRYENEEAVDDSQLPKDRFSAERLKGVDSTLKIQPAELGDSAVYLCASSPDPTGHEQYFGPGTRLTVT.

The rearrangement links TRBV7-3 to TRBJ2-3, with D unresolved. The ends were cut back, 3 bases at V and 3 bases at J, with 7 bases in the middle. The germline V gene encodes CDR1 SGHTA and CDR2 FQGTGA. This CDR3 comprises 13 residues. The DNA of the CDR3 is TGTGCCAGCAGCTTGCCGGGTACAGATACGCAGTATTTT. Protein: CASSLPGTDTQYF. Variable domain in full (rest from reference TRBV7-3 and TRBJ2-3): GAGVSQTPSNKVTEKGKYVELRCDPISGHTALYWYRQSLGQGPEFLIYFQGTGAADDSGLPNDRFFAVRPEGSVSTLKIQRTERGDSAVYLCASSLPGTDTQYFGPGTRLTVL.

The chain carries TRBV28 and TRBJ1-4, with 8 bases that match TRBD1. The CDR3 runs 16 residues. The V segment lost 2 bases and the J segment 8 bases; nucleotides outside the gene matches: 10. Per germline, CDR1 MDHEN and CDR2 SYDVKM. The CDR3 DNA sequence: TGTGCCAGCAGTTTAACCGGGACAGGTACTTGGGAAAAACTGTTTTTT. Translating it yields CASSLTGTGTWEKLFF.

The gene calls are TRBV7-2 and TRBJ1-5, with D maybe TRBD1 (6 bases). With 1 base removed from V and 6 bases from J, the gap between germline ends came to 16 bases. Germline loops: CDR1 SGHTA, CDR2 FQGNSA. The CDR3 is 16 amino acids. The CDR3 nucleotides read TGTGCCAGCAGCTTAGGCGCCAGGGGCGTTGGTCAGCCCCAGCATTTT. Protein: CASSLGARGVGQPQHF.

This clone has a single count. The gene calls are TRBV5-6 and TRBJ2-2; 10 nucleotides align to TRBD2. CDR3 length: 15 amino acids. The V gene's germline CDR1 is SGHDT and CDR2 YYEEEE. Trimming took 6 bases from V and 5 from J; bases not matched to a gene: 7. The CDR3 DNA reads TGTGCCAGCACCCCTCTAGCGGGAGTTACCGGGGAGCTGTTTTTT. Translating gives CASTPLAGVTGELFF.

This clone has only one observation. The CDR3 sequence: CASSLDRASNQPQHF. CDR3 DNA: TGTGCCAGCAGCTTAGACAGGGCGAGCAATCAGCCCCAGCATTTT. The chain recombines TRBV7-8 with TRBJ1-5; D might be TRBD1 (6 bases). Germline-derived CDR1 and CDR2 are SGHVS and FQNEAQ. This CDR3 comprises 15 residues. V shed 1 base and J shed 1 base, with 8 bases lying between them. The complete variable domain, with remaining parts taken from reference TRBV7-8 and TRBJ1-5, reads GAGVSQSPRYKVAKRGQDVALRCDPISGHVSLFWYQQALGQGPEFLTYFQNEAQLDKSGLPSDRFFAERPEGSVSTLKIQRTQQEDSAVYLCASSLDRASNQPQHFGDGTRLSIL.

CDR3 DNA: TGTGCCAGCAGCTTTTTGGAACGGGACTATGGCTACACCTTC. Translating it yields CASSFLERDYGYTF. The chain employs TRBV13 and TRBJ1-2; no firm D call. The CDR3 consists of 14 residues. The V and J ends lost 3 bases and 3 bases respectively, with 11 bases between them. From germline, CDR1 is PRHDT and CDR2 FYEKMQ (reference sequence).

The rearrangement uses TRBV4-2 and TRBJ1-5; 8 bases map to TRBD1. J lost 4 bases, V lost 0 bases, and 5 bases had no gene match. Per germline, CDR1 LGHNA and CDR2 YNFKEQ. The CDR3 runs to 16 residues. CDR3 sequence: CASSQEGTGRNQPQHF. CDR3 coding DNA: TGTGCCAGCAGCCAAGAAGGGACAGGCAGAAATCAGCCCCAGCATTTT.

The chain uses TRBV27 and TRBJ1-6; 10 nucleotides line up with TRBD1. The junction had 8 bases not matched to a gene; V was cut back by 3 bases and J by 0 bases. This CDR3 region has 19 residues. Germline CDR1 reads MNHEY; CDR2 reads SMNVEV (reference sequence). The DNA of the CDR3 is TGTGCCAGCAGTTTTCGACAGGGGGCGCGGAGCTCCTATAATTCACCCCTCCACTTT. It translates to CASSFRQGARSSYNSPLHF.

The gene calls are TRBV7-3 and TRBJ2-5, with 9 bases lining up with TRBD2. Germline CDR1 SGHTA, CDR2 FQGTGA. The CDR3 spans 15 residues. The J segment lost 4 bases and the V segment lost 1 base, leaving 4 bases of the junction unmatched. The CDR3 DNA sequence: TGTGCCAGCAGCTTAAGCGGGACTAGCCGAGAGACCCAGTACTTC. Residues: CASSLSGTSRETQYF.

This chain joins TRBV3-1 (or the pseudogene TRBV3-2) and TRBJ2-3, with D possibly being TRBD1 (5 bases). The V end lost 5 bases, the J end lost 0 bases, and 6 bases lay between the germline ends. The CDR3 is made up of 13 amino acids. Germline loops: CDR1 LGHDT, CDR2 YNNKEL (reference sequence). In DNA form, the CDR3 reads TGTGCCAGCAGCGACAGTAGCACAGATACGCAGTATTTT. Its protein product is CASSDSSTDTQYF.

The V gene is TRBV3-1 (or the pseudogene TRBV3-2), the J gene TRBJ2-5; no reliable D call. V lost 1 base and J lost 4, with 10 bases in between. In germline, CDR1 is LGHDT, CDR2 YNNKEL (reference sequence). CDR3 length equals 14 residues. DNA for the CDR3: TGTGCCAGCAGCCAAGGTATCTCGTCAGAGACCCAGTACTTC. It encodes CASSQGISSETQYF.

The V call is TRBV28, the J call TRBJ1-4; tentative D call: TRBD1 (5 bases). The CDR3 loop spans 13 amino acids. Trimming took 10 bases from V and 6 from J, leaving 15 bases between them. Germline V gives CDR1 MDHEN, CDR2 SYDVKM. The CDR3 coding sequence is TGTGCCACCCACGGGGGGGTCTATGAAAAACTGTTTTTT. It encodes CATHGGVYEKLFF.

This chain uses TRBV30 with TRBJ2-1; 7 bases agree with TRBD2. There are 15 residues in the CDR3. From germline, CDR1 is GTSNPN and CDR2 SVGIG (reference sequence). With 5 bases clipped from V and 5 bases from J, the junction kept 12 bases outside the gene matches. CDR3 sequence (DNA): TGTGCCTGGGAGGGAGGGGCGACTACTAACAATGAGCAGTTCTTC. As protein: CAWEGGATTNNEQFF.

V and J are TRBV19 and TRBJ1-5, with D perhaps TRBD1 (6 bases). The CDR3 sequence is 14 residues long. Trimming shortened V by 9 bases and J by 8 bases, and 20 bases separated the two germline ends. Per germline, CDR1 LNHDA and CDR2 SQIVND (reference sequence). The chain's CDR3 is CASNGWTEEEPQHF. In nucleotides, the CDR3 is TGTGCCAGCAACGGTTGGACAGAAGAGGAGCCCCAGCATTTT.

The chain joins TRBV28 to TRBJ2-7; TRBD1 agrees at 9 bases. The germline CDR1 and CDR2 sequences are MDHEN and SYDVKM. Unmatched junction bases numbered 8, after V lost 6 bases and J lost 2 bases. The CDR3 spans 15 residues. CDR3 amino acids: CASSPRDRETYEQYF. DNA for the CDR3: TGTGCCAGCAGCCCCCGGGACAGGGAGACCTACGAGCAGTACTTC.

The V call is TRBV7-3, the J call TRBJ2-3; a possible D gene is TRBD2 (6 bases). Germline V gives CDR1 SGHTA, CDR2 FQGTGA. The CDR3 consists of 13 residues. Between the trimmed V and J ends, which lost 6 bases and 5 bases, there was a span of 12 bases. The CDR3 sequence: CASRGGSLDTQYF. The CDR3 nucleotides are TGTGCCAGCAGGGGGGGTTCCTTAGATACGCAGTATTTT.

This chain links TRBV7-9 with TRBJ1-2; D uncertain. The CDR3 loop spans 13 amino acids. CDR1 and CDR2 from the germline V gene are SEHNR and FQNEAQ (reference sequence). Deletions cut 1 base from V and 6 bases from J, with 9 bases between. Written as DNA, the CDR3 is TGTGCCAGCAGCTTAGTAGAGGTGGATGGCTACACCTTC. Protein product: CASSLVEVDGYTF.

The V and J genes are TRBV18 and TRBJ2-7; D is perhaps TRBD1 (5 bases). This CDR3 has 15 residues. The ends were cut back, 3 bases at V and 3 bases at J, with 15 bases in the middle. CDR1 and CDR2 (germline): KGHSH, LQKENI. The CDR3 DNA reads TGTGCCAGCTCACCTACGACAGTAGAGAGCTACGAGCAGTACTTC. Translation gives CASSPTTVESYEQYF.